This entry is about one T cell receptor beta chain. Its antigen is not known. Per germline, CDR1 MGHRA and CDR2 YSYEKL. This CDR3 is 14 amino acids long. The V gene lost 3 bases and the J gene lost 6 bases, with 13 bases spanning the gap. Evenly divided among several immunoSEQ plates was the genomic DNA of each subset. Measured with immunoSEQ multiplex PCR; TCRdb has only the in-frame clones, and not every one. The table includes over a million clones, 78% detected once. The sample is drawn from a study of shared clonotypes between healthy human individuals. Findings and limits, study-wide: Estimated richness was generally greater in naive than memory subsets. Collection of samples was limited to blood; tissue repertoires likely differ.

Sequencing input: memory CD4+ T cells from PBMCs. Subset defined: CD45RA-negative fraction. This clonotype was obtained from a young man in good health. Some clones in this sample may be carry-over from other donors' samples. The V call is TRBV4-1, the J call TRBJ2-3; D is possibly TRBD2 (5 bases). The CDR3 protein is CASSQRVGWDTQYF. The CDR3 DNA reads as TGCGCCAGCAGCCAGAGGGTCGGATGGGATACGCAGTATTTT.